This T cell receptor beta chain was identified in a study of shared clonotypes between healthy human individuals. Terminally differentiated effector memory CD45RA+ cells were excluded from the naive CD8 cells, which were CD45RO-negative and positively selected for CCR7. A remark on this clone: The sample carries other DNA sequences with the same CDR3.

Trimming took off 2 bases at V and 7 bases at J, with 12 bases between the two ends. Germline lookup yields CDR1 MDHEN and CDR2 SYDVKM. This CDR3 has 14 amino acids. The method was immunoSEQ multiplex PCR; TCRdb's version includes in-frame clones alone and lacks a portion of them. The table lists hundreds of thousands of clones, 95% to 97% of them singletons. This clonotype was sampled from a woman aged 25 to 39 in good health. The specimen was naive CD8+ T cells sorted from blood. The chain has TRBV28 and TRBJ1-5; tentative D call: TRBD1 (5 bases). CDR3 sequence: CASSLGQGGQPQHF. The CDR3 DNA follows: TGTGCCAGCAGTTTAGGGCAGGGAGGACAGCCCCAGCATTTT.